This T cell receptor (beta chain) stems from a study of T cell repertoires in cytomegalovirus infection. Findings of the study overall: HLA-C-restricted, CMV-specific TCR beta clonotypes were dominant ex vivo.

MiXCR, run by TCRdb on the reads, gives a single entry per CDR3 protein. The table lists approximately 700,000 distinct CDR3 sequences, roughly 35% of them singletons. The CDR3 is made up of 15 amino acids. In germline, CDR1 is SGHTA, CDR2 FQGNSA. Trimming cost V 5 bases and J 2 bases, with 15 bases left between them. Points on this clonotype: No antigen is known for it. This CDR3 is missing its conserved last phenylalanine or tryptophan, likely due to a read error.

Sequencing was done on a sample of PBMCs. This chain connects TRBV7-2 to TRBJ2-5, with D perhaps TRBD1 (6 bases). This TCR was recovered from a human donor in good health (CMV status not recorded). Some clones in this sample may be carry-over from other donors' samples. CDR3 loop: CASSPLQTGQETQYL. In DNA form, the CDR3 reads TGTGCCAGCAGCCCACTACAGACAGGTCAAGAGACCCAGTACTTA.